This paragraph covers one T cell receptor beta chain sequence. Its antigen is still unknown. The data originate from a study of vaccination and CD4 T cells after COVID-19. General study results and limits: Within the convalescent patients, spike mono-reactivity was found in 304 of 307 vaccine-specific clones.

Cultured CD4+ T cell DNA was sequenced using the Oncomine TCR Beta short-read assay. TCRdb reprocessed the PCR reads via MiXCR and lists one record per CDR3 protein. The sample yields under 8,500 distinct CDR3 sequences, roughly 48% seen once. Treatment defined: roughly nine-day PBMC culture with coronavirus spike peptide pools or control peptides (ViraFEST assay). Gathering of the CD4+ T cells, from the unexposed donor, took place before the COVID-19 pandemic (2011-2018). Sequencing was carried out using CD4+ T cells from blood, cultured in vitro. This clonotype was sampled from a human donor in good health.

The CDR3 sequence is CASSSGQVNTEAFF. In nucleotides, the CDR3 is TGTGCCAGCAGCTCAGGACAAGTGAACACTGAAGCTTTCTTT. The gene calls are TRBV7-9 and TRBJ1-1, with a weak D call TRBD1 (5 bases). V was cut by 4 bases and J by 0 bases, with 9 bases left in between. The CDR3 loop spans 14 amino acids. CDR1 is SEHNR and CDR2 is FQNEAQ in the germline V gene (reference sequence).